Each of the 32 T cell receptor beta chains below was sequenced from the same sample in a study of cytomegalovirus exposure and HLA in healthy donors. The PCR had 60 Vbeta and 13 Jbeta primers. Sequencing was performed with immunoSEQ multiplex PCR; in TCRdb, only in-frame clones are kept and a portion is missing. The sample includes around 90,000 clones, roughly 78% of them seen just once. The sequenced material came from PBMCs. All receptors derive from a man aged 25 to 40 in good health and CMV-seronegative.

The chain links TRBV6-1 to TRBJ2-1; maybe TRBD1 (6 bases). Looked up from germline, CDR1 is MNHNS and CDR2 is SASEGT. The V end lost 5 bases, the J end lost 8 bases, and 19 bases lay between the germline ends. This CDR3 is built from 15 residues. The CDR3: CASSQRTGPFDEQFF. The CDR3, as DNA: TGTGCCAGCAGTCAACGCACAGGGCCCTTCGATGAGCAGTTCTTC.

This sequence joins TRBV18 and TRBJ2-5; tentatively, D is TRBD2 (5 bases). From germline, CDR1 is KGHSH and CDR2 LQKENI. V lost 6 bases, J lost 3 bases, and 17 bases lay in between. This CDR3 is 15 amino acids long. CDR3 in DNA: TGTGCCAGCTCGGAGGCGGGCAGCCGAGAAGAGACCCAGTACTTC. It translates to CASSEAGSREETQYF.

The chain uses TRBV30 and TRBJ1-3; D gene unclear. Germline CDR1 is GTSNPN and CDR2 is SVGIG (reference sequence). Trimming took 0 bases from V and 3 from J, leaving 15 bases between them. This CDR3 is built from 16 residues. In DNA, the CDR3 is TGTGCCTGGAGTGTATTTGCGGGCGCCGGTGGAAACACCATATATTTT. It translates to CAWSVFAGAGGNTIYF.

V is TRBV4-1 and J is TRBJ1-6, with D possibly TRBD1 on 6 matching bases. V dropped 0 bases and J dropped 7 bases, with 13 bases sitting between them. Germline V gene lookup returns CDR1 MGHRA and CDR2 YSYEKL. CDR3 length: 16 residues. This chain's CDR3 is CASSQDGQGQNSPLHF. The CDR3 coding sequence is TGCGCCAGCAGCCAAGATGGGCAGGGGCAAAATTCACCCCTCCACTTT.

The J gene is TRBJ1-4, the V gene TRBV27; the match to TRBD1 covers 7 bases. From germline, CDR1 is MNHEY and CDR2 SMNVEV (reference sequence). This CDR3 has 13 amino acids. V dropped 5 bases and J dropped 8; count of bases not matched to a gene: 5. The CDR3 region is CASSTGEREKLFF. CDR3 sequence (DNA): TGTGCCAGCAGTACAGGGGAAAGGGAAAAACTGTTTTTT.

This chain connects TRBV5-1 to TRBJ2-1; 7 nucleotides agree with TRBD2. The CDR3 has 16 residues. The J segment lost 7 bases and the V segment lost 1 base, leaving 11 bases of the junction unmatched. Germline V gene data show CDR1 as SGHRS and CDR2 as YFSETQ. The CDR3 coding sequence is TGCGCCAGCAGCTTGATTTGGCGGGACGGGGGGAATGAGCAGTTCTTC. Protein sequence: CASSLIWRDGGNEQFF.

The CDR3 bases are TGTGCCAGCAGTTCGGGACAGGGGGGCACTGAAGCTTTCTTT. It yields the protein CASSSGQGGTEAFF. The chain has TRBV6-6 and TRBJ1-1, with TRBD1 identical over 11 bases. This CDR3 region has 14 residues. CDR1 and CDR2 from the germline V gene are MNHNY and SVGAGI (reference sequence). V dropped 4 bases and J dropped 4; count of bases not matched to a gene: 2.

This sequence joins TRBV7-2 and TRBJ1-5; 7 nucleotides agree with TRBD1. This CDR3 contains 18 residues. The germline V gene has CDR1 SGHTA and CDR2 FQGNSA. J was trimmed by 0 bases and V by 0 bases; bases with no gene match: 8. CDR3 DNA: TGTGCCAGCAGCTTAGCAGGGGCCAGGGGGGATAGCAATCAGCCCCAGCATTTT. Its translation: CASSLAGARGDSNQPQHF.

The chain recombines TRBV7-8 with TRBJ1-2, with D possibly being TRBD1 (5 bases). Trimming cost V 5 bases and J 11 bases, with 18 bases left between them. The length of the CDR3 is 13 residues. Germline loops: CDR1 SGHVS, CDR2 FQNEAQ. The CDR3 loop is CASSPRAGVRYTF. CDR3 nucleotides: TGTGCCAGCAGCCCCCGGGCGGGGGTGAGGTACACCTTC.

The chain joins TRBV2 to TRBJ2-5; D may be TRBD1 (6 bases). The CDR3 is 12 amino acids. The V and J ends lost 7 bases and 2 bases respectively, with 8 bases between them. CDR1 and CDR2 (germline): SNHLY, FYNNEI. The CDR3 protein is CASNRVQETQYF. CDR3 sequence (DNA): TGTGCCAGCAACAGGGTACAAGAGACCCAGTACTTC.

This clone was recorded only once. V is TRBV5-4 and J is TRBJ1-2; the match to TRBD1 covers 8 bases. V shed 0 bases, J shed 6 bases, and the junction held 4 bases outside the gene matches. This CDR3 contains 14 residues. Germline loops: CDR1 SGHNT, CDR2 YYREEE (reference sequence). DNA of the CDR3: TGTGCCAGCAGCTTGGCCAGGGGGCAGGATGGCTACACCTTC. It codes for CASSLARGQDGYTF.

J is TRBJ1-3 and V is TRBV27, with TRBD1 identical over 9 bases. J was trimmed by 4 bases and V by 5 bases; bases with no gene match: 9. The CDR3 has 16 residues. Germline-derived CDR1 and CDR2 are MNHEY and SMNVEV (reference sequence). The CDR3 here is CASSRTGGITGNTIYF. CDR3 DNA: TGTGCCAGCAGTAGAACAGGGGGCATAACGGGAAACACCATATATTTT.

This clone was seen just once. J is TRBJ2-7 and V is TRBV7-6; TRBD2 agrees at 11 bases. CDR1 SGHVS and CDR2 FNYEAQ come from the germline V gene. The CDR3 is made up of 15 amino acids. V trimming: 2 bases; J trimming: 1 base; junction bases outside the gene matches: 1. The chain's CDR3 is CASSLTSGSSYEQYF. CDR3 DNA sequence: TGTGCCAGCAGCTTAACTAGCGGGAGTTCCTACGAGCAGTACTTC.

This clone has just one count. The CDR3 DNA reads TGTGCCAGCTCACCGCAGGGTTATAATGAAAAACTGTTTTTT. Protein: CASSPQGYNEKLFF. The rearrangement links TRBV18 to TRBJ1-4; a weak D match, TRBD1 (5 bases). Trimming removed 3 bases from V and 4 bases from J, with 9 bases in between. The CDR3 sequence is 14 residues long. The V gene's germline CDR1 is KGHSH and CDR2 LQKENI.

The V gene is TRBV19, the J gene TRBJ2-7, with 7 bases identical to TRBD1. V lost 2 bases to trimming and J lost 0 bases; unmatched junction nucleotides: 4. The V gene's germline CDR1 is LNHDA and CDR2 SQIVND (reference sequence). This CDR3 region has 15 residues. The CDR3, as DNA: TGTGCCAGTAGTATATTGCCAGGGGGCTCCTACGAGCAGTACTTC. Its translation is CASSILPGGSYEQYF.

The V call is TRBV6-5, the J call TRBJ2-3; 8 positions match TRBD2. The ends lost 2 bases at V and 0 bases at J; junction bases unmatched: 1. The CDR3 runs 15 residues. Per the germline V gene, CDR1 is MNHEY and CDR2 is SVGAGI. The CDR3 region has the DNA TGTGCCAGCAGTTACATAGCGGGGAGCACAGATACGCAGTATTTT. The encoded protein is CASSYIAGSTDTQYF.

V is TRBV7-9 and J is TRBJ2-3; 8 positions agree with TRBD2. This CDR3 has 13 residues. V lost 5 bases to trimming and J lost 8 bases; unmatched junction nucleotides: 6. From germline, CDR1 is SEHNR and CDR2 FQNEAQ (reference sequence). Here the CDR3 reads CASSTLGLATQYF. The CDR3 DNA reads as TGTGCCAGCAGCACCCTAGGACTAGCTACGCAGTATTTT.

This chain joins TRBV10-3 and TRBJ2-1; 9 bases map to TRBD2. Trimming removed 7 bases from V and 5 bases from J; junction bases left unmatched: 6. CDR1 and CDR2 from the germline V gene are ENHRY and SYGVKD. CDR3 length equals 14 residues. This CDR3 reads CAIMRAGGNNEQFF. The CDR3 coding sequence is TGTGCCATCATGAGGGCGGGAGGGAACAATGAGCAGTTCTTC.

The chain employs TRBV9 and TRBJ1-2, with no clear D. The germline gives CDR1 SGDLS, CDR2 YYNGEE. CDR3 length: 12 amino acids. The V gene lost 2 bases and the J gene lost 7 bases, with 9 bases spanning the gap. The CDR3 DNA sequence: TGTGCCAGCAGCGTTTACGGGTCTGGCTACACCTTC. It translates to CASSVYGSGYTF.

This clone was counted only a few times. The chain combines TRBV10-2 with TRBJ1-1; no definite D call. CDR1 is WSHSY, CDR2 SAAADI, per germline. The CDR3 runs to 11 residues. Trimming cost V 7 bases and J 2 bases, with 5 bases left between them. As DNA, the CDR3 is TGCGCCAGCACTACCAACACTGAAGCTTTCTTT. Translation: CASTTNTEAFF.

The J gene is TRBJ1-1, the V gene TRBV19, with 11 nucleotides matching TRBD1. V lost 6 bases to trimming and J lost 3 bases; unmatched junction nucleotides: 15. The CDR3 is 18 amino acids. In germline, CDR1 is LNHDA, CDR2 SQIVND (reference sequence). CDR3 nucleotides: TGTGCCAGTAGAAGATCTGGAAGGGGACAGGGGGGATACACTGAAGCTTTCTTT. Encoded protein: CASRRSGRGQGGYTEAFF.

This clone was picked up a small number of times. The V call is TRBV19, the J call TRBJ1-2; 7 bases align to TRBD1. The ends lost 7 bases at V and 3 bases at J; junction bases unmatched: 11. Germline V gene data show CDR1 as LNHDA and CDR2 as SQIVND (reference sequence). The CDR3 runs 15 residues. The CDR3 reads CASTSPGTVDYGYTF. The DNA for the CDR3 is TGTGCCAGTACCTCGCCCGGGACAGTGGACTATGGCTACACCTTC. The variable domain in full, with the rest retrieved from reference TRBV19 and TRBJ1-2, is DGGITQSPKYLFRKEGQNVTLSCEQNLNHDAMYWYRQDPGQGLRLIYYSQIVNDFQKGDIAEGYSVSREKKESFPLTVTSAQKNPTAFYLCASTSPGTVDYGYTFGSGTRLTVV.

This sequence joins TRBV11-2 and TRBJ1-3; D gene uncertain. V dropped 1 base and J dropped 0 bases, with 16 bases sitting between them. CDR1 and CDR2 from the germline V gene are SGHAT and FQNNGV. The CDR3 is 18 amino acids. The CDR3 spells CASSLVRRVRYSGNTIYF. The CDR3 DNA sequence: TGTGCCAGCAGCTTAGTAAGGAGGGTTCGATACTCTGGAAACACCATATATTTT.

This clone was counted a single time. The J gene is TRBJ1-1, the V gene TRBV30, with 7 bases matching TRBD1. CDR3 length: 14 amino acids. V was clipped by 2 bases and J by 2 bases; unmatched bases: 5. Germline loops: CDR1 GTSNPN, CDR2 SVGIG (reference sequence). CDR3 coding DNA: TGTGCCTGGAGTCCAGGGGGGCGTAACACTGAAGCTTTCTTT. Its translation is CAWSPGGRNTEAFF.

This clone was observed once. Here the CDR3 reads CAISAPGQGASRTYEQYF. The CDR3 coding sequence is TGTGCCATCAGTGCCCCAGGACAGGGGGCAAGTAGGACCTACGAGCAGTACTTC. V usage is TRBV10-3 and J usage is TRBJ2-7, with TRBD1 identical over 11 bases. The ends lost 4 bases at V and 2 bases at J; junction bases unmatched: 13. This CDR3 contains 18 residues. Germline V gene lookup returns CDR1 ENHRY and CDR2 SYGVKD.

The chain recombines TRBV6-6 with TRBJ2-7; no clear D gene. Germline V CDR1 and CDR2: MNHNY, SVGAGI (reference sequence). The CDR3 has 12 amino acids. V lost 4 bases and J 5 bases, leaving 9 bases between the germline ends. The CDR3 nucleotides are TGTGCCAGCAGTTCTGTGGGCGACGAGCAGTACTTC. Protein product: CASSSVGDEQYF.

The V gene is TRBV5-5, the J gene TRBJ1-2; D gene unclear. Germline CDR1 and CDR2: SGHKS and YYEKEE (reference sequence). The CDR3 covers 16 residues. V lost 2 bases and J lost 5, with 19 bases in between. The CDR3 DNA follows: TGTGCCAGCAGCTTAAGCCAGGCGATCGCGGGGTATGGCTACACCTTC. It specifies CASSLSQAIAGYGYTF.

The chain has TRBV5-1 and TRBJ1-1; the D gene is possibly TRBD1 (6 bases). Per the germline V gene, CDR1 is SGHRS and CDR2 is YFSETQ. Trimming stripped 4 bases from V and 4 bases from J, with 8 bases between. This CDR3 has 12 residues. For the CDR3, the DNA is TGCGCCAGCAGCAGGGGGGGCACTGAAGCTTTCTTT. Amino acids: CASSRGGTEAFF. Looking up the rest from reference TRBV5-1 and TRBJ1-1 gives the full variable domain: KAGVTQTPRYLIKTRGQQVTLSCSPISGHRSVSWYQQTPGQGLQFLFEYFSETQRNKGNFPGRFSGRQFSNSRSEMNVSTLELGDSALYLCASSRGGTEAFFGQGTRLTVV.

J is TRBJ1-4 and V is TRBV12-5, with TRBD1 matching over 8 bases. This CDR3 region has 16 residues. The germline CDR1 and CDR2 sequences are LGHNT and FRNRAP. V shed 4 bases, J shed 7 bases, and the junction held 11 bases outside the gene matches. The DNA of the CDR3 is TGTGCTAGTGGTTCGCCAAGCCAGGGGGCAACTGAAAAACTGTTTTTT. The encoded protein is CASGSPSQGATEKLFF.

The rearrangement links TRBV4-3 to TRBJ1-2, with 7 bases fitting TRBD1. The CDR3 extends over 15 amino acids. CDR1 is LGHNA and CDR2 is YSLEER in the germline V gene. V lost 0 bases to trimming and J lost 7 bases; unmatched junction nucleotides: 8. This chain's CDR3 is CASSQDRSQGTGYTF. The CDR3 DNA sequence: TGCGCCAGCAGCCAAGATCGTTCACAGGGGACTGGCTACACCTTC.

This chain links TRBV7-2 with TRBJ2-2, with D maybe TRBD2 (5 bases). Germline loops: CDR1 SGHTA, CDR2 FQGNSA. V dropped 1 base and J dropped 10 bases, with 22 bases sitting between them. The CDR3 is made up of 17 amino acids. The CDR3 spells CASSLGFTGEYNLELFF. The DNA of the CDR3 is TGTGCCAGCAGCTTAGGGTTTACCGGGGAATATAATTTGGAGCTGTTTTTT.

The chain couples TRBV7-6 to TRBJ2-7; 7 nucleotides align to TRBD1. This CDR3 is 12 amino acids long. V lost 5 bases, J lost 8 bases, and 6 bases stayed unmatched. Germline V gene sequence: CDR1 SGHVS, CDR2 FNYEAQ. The CDR3 DNA is TGTGCCAGCAGCGGCAGGGGGATGCAGCAGTACTTC. This translates into CASSGRGMQQYF.